A single TCR beta chain is shown here with its context. This sample is drawn from a study of shared clonotypes between healthy human individuals. The V gene's germline CDR1 is SGHRS and CDR2 YFSETQ. The V segment lost 4 bases and the J segment 3 bases; nucleotides outside the gene matches: 10. CDR3 length: 16 amino acids. The data were produced by immunoSEQ multiplex PCR, yet TCRdb's version contains in-frame clones alone and is incomplete. The sample shows over 950,000 clones, around three quarters of them seen only once. The receptor's source is a man aged 18 to 30 in good health. Some clones in this sample may be carry-over from other donors' samples. The chain joins TRBV5-1 to TRBJ2-5, with TRBD1 matching 9 bases. Input material: memory CD4+ T cells from PBMCs. Documented subset: CD45RA-negative fraction. The CDR3: CASSVGAGQGKETQYF. DNA of the CDR3: TGCGCCAGCAGCGTGGGCGCTGGACAGGGGAAAGAGACCCAGTACTTC.